This TCR beta chain was recorded in a study of blood T cell repertoires in COVID-19. Study at large: Sources were T cells, B-cell-depleted T cells, or PBMCs; the material itself was cDNA or gDNA.

The CDR3 totals 12 residues. Germline V gene sequence: CDR1 SQVTM, CDR2 ANQGSEA. V was trimmed by 7 bases and J by 6 bases, leaving 14 bases between them. As processed by the authors: Amplification of reference gene primers provided the estimated nucleated cell counts. TCRdb keeps only in-frame clones here, not all; method: immunoSEQ multiplex PCR. V and J calls and clone size come straight from that table; D and trimming were deduced from the DNA. The sample has about 230,000 clones, more than 70% seen once. The sequence was obtained from a woman aged 40-49 years with acute COVID-19. Sequenced input: PBMCs or T cells enriched from blood (not recorded which). V gene TRBV29-1 combines with J gene TRBJ2-3, with D perhaps matching TRBD2 (5 bases). The CDR3: CSARIARDTQYF. Written as DNA, the CDR3 is TGCAGCGCCCGGATAGCGAGGGATACGCAGTATTTT.